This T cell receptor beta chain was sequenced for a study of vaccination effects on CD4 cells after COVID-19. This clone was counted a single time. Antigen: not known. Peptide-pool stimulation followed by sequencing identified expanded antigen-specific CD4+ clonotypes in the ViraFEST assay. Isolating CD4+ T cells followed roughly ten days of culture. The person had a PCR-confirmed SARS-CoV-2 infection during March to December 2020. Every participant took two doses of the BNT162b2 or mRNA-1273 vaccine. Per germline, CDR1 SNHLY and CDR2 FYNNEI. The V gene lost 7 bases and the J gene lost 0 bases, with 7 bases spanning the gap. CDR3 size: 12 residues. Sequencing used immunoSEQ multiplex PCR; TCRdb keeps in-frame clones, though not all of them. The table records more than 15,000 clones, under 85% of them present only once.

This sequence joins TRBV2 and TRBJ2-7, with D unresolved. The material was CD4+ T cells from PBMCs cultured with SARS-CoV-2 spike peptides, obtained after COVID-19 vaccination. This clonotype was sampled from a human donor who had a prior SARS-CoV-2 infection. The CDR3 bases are TGTGCCAGCAAACGGAGCTCCTACGAGCAGTACTTC. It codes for CASKRSSYEQYF.